Described below is a single T cell receptor (beta chain) sequence and its context. Its matching antigen is unknown. This record belongs to a study of CD8 T cells in ankylosing spondylitis. Findings and caveats of the study: Reportedly, disease-linked clones are significantly enriched in ankylosing spondylitis patients' matched synovial fluid.

The CDR3 has 15 residues. The V segment lost 4 bases and the J segment 10 bases; nucleotides outside the gene matches: 8. Looked up from germline, CDR1 is SGHRS and CDR2 is YFSETQ. Making use of molecular barcodes, quantitative 5'-RACE generated TCR beta libraries. From the 5' RACE reads, TCRdb called clonotypes with MiXCR, one entry per CDR3 protein. The sample carries about 360,000 distinct CDR3 sequences, roughly 14% recorded once. The receptor comes from a male donor with ankylosing spondylitis or in good health (not recorded which). Source material: blood, either unsorted or a sorted T cell fraction (not recorded which). The J gene is TRBJ2-1, the V gene TRBV5-1, with 13 bases identical to TRBD2. The CDR3 DNA reads TGCGCCAGCAGCGGGGGACTAGCGGGATCCGAGGAGCAGTTCTTC. Protein product: CASSGGLAGSEEQFF.